One and the same sample provided the 20 T cell receptor beta chains below, sequenced in a study of cytomegalovirus exposure and HLA in healthy donors. 60 Vbeta and 13 Jbeta primers were used in PCR. Here immunoSEQ multiplex PCR was the method, and the copy in TCRdb shows in-frame clones only, minus some. The data hold 100,000 to 150,000 clones, with over 70% observed a single time. The sample was PBMCs. Receptors originate from a woman aged 40 to 55 in good health and CMV-seronegative.

The chain recombines TRBV5-8 with TRBJ2-7; TRBD2 aligns across 12 bases. There are 15 residues in the CDR3. Germline assignment: CDR1 SGHTS and CDR2 YDEGEE. V shed 5 bases, J shed 2 bases, and the junction held 5 bases outside the gene matches. This CDR3 reads CASRRTSGVAYEQYF. The CDR3 DNA sequence: TGTGCCAGCAGGAGGACTAGCGGGGTAGCCTACGAGCAGTACTTC.

The genes are TRBV28 and TRBJ1-5; 7 bases match TRBD1. Trimming removed 5 bases from V and 3 bases from J; junction bases left unmatched: 7. This CDR3 comprises 15 residues. Germline CDR1 is MDHEN and CDR2 is SYDVKM. CDR3 sequence: CASSNRRGSNQPQHF. CDR3 in DNA: TGTGCCAGCAGTAACCGCAGGGGGTCCAATCAGCCCCAGCATTTT.

This clone came up once. This chain joins TRBV9 and TRBJ2-7; possibly TRBD2 for D (5 bases). Per the germline V gene, CDR1 is SGDLS and CDR2 is YYNGEE. The CDR3 is 17 amino acids. V lost 4 bases, J lost 4 bases, and 24 bases lay in between. The CDR3 nucleotides read TGTGCCAGCAGCTCCCCCCGCCCAGACTATCTCGGGTACGAGCAGTACTTC. This translates into CASSSPRPDYLGYEQYF.

The chain employs TRBV28 and TRBJ2-5; 8 bases align to TRBD2. The trim removed 4 bases at V and 5 bases at J, leaving 6 bases unmatched. The germline V gene has CDR1 MDHEN and CDR2 SYDVKM. CDR3 length: 14 residues. In DNA, the CDR3 is TGTGCCAGCAGTTATGCGGGGGGCAGGGAGACCCAGTACTTC. This encodes CASSYAGGRETQYF.

This clone was seen a handful of times. This rearrangement joins TRBV7-6 to TRBJ1-6; maybe TRBD1 (6 bases). V shed 2 bases and J shed 10 bases, with 12 bases lying between them. The CDR3 is 14 residues long. Germline CDR1 and CDR2: SGHVS and FNYEAQ. The CDR3 DNA follows: TGTGCCAGCAGCTTAACAGGGACGGTGTCACCCCTCCACTTT. Its translation is CASSLTGTVSPLHF.

V gene TRBV7-9 combines with J gene TRBJ2-7; D is uncertain. CDR3 length equals 11 residues. Germline V lookup: CDR1 SEHNR, CDR2 FQNEAQ (reference sequence). Between the trimmed V and J ends, which lost 4 bases and 3 bases, there was a span of 4 bases. The CDR3 loop is CASSSLYEQYF. In nucleotides, the CDR3 is TGTGCCAGCAGCTCCCTCTACGAGCAGTACTTC. The full variable domain, its missing parts supplied by reference TRBV7-9 and TRBJ2-7, is DTGVSQNPRHKITKRGQNVTFRCDPISEHNRLYWYRQTLGQGPEFLTYFQNEAQLEKSRLLSDRFSAERPKGSFSTLEIQRTEQGDSAMYLCASSSLYEQYFGPGTRLTVT.

The V gene is TRBV11-2, the J gene TRBJ2-5, with 8 bases aligning to TRBD2. There are 15 residues in the CDR3. Trimming cost V 5 bases and J 0 bases; bases outside gene matches: 5. Germline CDR1 reads SGHAT; CDR2 reads FQNNGV. The CDR3 region has the DNA TGTGCCAGCAGCCTAGGACTAGCCAACCAAGAGACCCAGTACTTC. Its protein is CASSLGLANQETQYF. Together with reference TRBV11-2 and TRBJ2-5, the CDR3 gives the full variable domain: EAGVAQSPRYKIIEKRQSVAFWCNPISGHATLYWYQQILGQGPKLLIQFQNNGVVDDSQLPKDRFSAERLKGVDSTLKIQPAKLEDSAVYLCASSLGLANQETQYFGPGTRLLVL.

The chain combines TRBV28 with TRBJ2-7; no reliable D call. The CDR3 is 15 amino acids. Germline V gives CDR1 MDHEN, CDR2 SYDVKM. Trimming stripped 7 bases from V and 1 base from J, with 17 bases between. The CDR3 protein is CASTHNRHGSYEQYF. Here the CDR3 DNA reads TGTGCCAGCACCCATAACCGGCACGGGTCCTACGAGCAGTACTTC. Variable domain in full (rest from reference TRBV28 and TRBJ2-7): DVKVTQSSRYLVKRTGEKVFLECVQDMDHENMFWYRQDPGLGLRLIYFSYDVKMKEKGDIPEGYSVSREKKERFSLILESASTNQTSMYLCASTHNRHGSYEQYFGPGTRLTVT.

The V call is TRBV5-1, the J call TRBJ1-1; 8 nucleotides align to TRBD1. The CDR3 totals 14 residues. V gave up 3 bases and J gave up 2 bases; unmatched junction bases: 3. Germline V gene sequence: CDR1 SGHRS, CDR2 YFSETQ. CDR3 coding DNA: TGCGCCAGCAGCTACAGGGGGGAAAACACTGAAGCTTTCTTT. Protein: CASSYRGENTEAFF.

V is TRBV27 and J is TRBJ2-3; 7 bases are a match to TRBD1. Germline trimming cut 6 bases from V and 1 base from J; bases unmatched to any gene: 7. This CDR3 region has 15 residues. Germline V gives CDR1 MNHEY, CDR2 SMNVEV (reference sequence). The CDR3 nucleotides read TGTGCCAGCAGAGCACCCACAGGGGGCACAGATACGCAGTATTTT. It codes for CASRAPTGGTDTQYF.

This chain's CDR3 is CASSLSAGTAEAFF. DNA for the CDR3: TGTGCCAGCAGTTTAAGCGCGGGGACAGCTGAAGCTTTCTTT. V is TRBV28 and J is TRBJ1-1, with 7 nucleotides matching TRBD1. This CDR3 region has 14 residues. Germline V CDR1 and CDR2: MDHEN, SYDVKM. Unmatched junction bases numbered 6, after V lost 2 bases and J lost 6 bases.

The chain carries TRBV30 and TRBJ2-5; D might be TRBD2 (5 bases). The CDR3 has 13 residues. The germline V and J ends were trimmed by 1 base and 2 bases, with 8 bases remaining between them. Per germline, CDR1 GTSNPN and CDR2 SVGIG (reference sequence). CDR3 loop: CAWSGTAQETQYF. In DNA, the CDR3 is TGTGCCTGGAGTGGGACTGCGCAAGAGACCCAGTACTTC.

The J gene is TRBJ1-4, the V gene TRBV19; tentative D call: TRBD1 (6 bases). CDR1 and CDR2 (germline): LNHDA, SQIVND (reference sequence). CDR3 size: 18 residues. The germline V and J ends were trimmed by 1 base and 4 bases, with 19 bases remaining between them. CDR3 coding DNA: TGTGCCAGTAGTATAGGGGGCCGTGGACAGCTCCATAATGAAAAACTGTTTTTT. Translating gives CASSIGGRGQLHNEKLFF.

The rearrangement links TRBV5-4 to TRBJ2-1; 7 nucleotides match TRBD1. V lost 9 bases and J lost 6; bases outside the gene matches: 9. There are 13 residues in the CDR3. Germline CDR1 is SGHNT and CDR2 is YYREEE (reference sequence). DNA of the CDR3: TGTGCCACTTCCTCCGGGACAGCCAATGAGCAGTTCTTC. Encoded protein: CATSSGTANEQFF.

The chain is built from TRBV9 and TRBJ1-1; TRBD1 aligns across 8 bases. The CDR3 extends over 14 amino acids. With 4 bases clipped from V and 5 bases from J, the junction kept 7 bases outside the gene matches. CDR1 and CDR2 from the germline V gene are SGDLS and YYNGEE. The chain's CDR3 is CASSTTGGGTEAFF. The CDR3 bases are TGTGCCAGCAGCACTACAGGGGGGGGAACTGAAGCTTTCTTT.

The V and J genes are TRBV5-1 and TRBJ2-2; TRBD2 matches 8 bases. The germline CDR1 and CDR2 sequences are SGHRS and YFSETQ. The trim removed 4 bases at V and 4 bases at J, leaving 9 bases unmatched. The CDR3 sequence is 16 residues long. DNA for the CDR3: TGCGCCAGCAGCCGGGATGCGGGGGGCCGCACCGGGGAGCTGTTTTTT. Translation gives CASSRDAGGRTGELFF.

The chain joins TRBV6-5 to TRBJ2-2, with 7 nucleotides matching TRBD1. The CDR3 has 14 residues. V trimming: 6 bases; J trimming: 7 bases; junction bases outside the gene matches: 8. In germline, CDR1 is MNHEY, CDR2 SVGAGI. DNA for the CDR3: TGTGCCAGCAGCAGGGACAGATTTATCGGGGAGCTGTTTTTT. Protein sequence: CASSRDRFIGELFF.

The chain carries TRBV6-1 and TRBJ2-5; 10 nucleotides align to TRBD1. The CDR3 consists of 14 residues. Germline V gives CDR1 MNHNS, CDR2 SASEGT. Germline trimming cut 5 bases from V and 11 bases from J; bases unmatched to any gene: 11. The CDR3 DNA reads as TGTGCCAGCAGTTCCGGGACAGGGGTGGGGGAGCAGTACTTC. Translated, it gives CASSSGTGVGEQYF.

V is TRBV4-2 and J is TRBJ2-7, with a weak D call TRBD1 (6 bases). CDR1 LGHNA and CDR2 YNFKEQ come from the germline V gene. Trimming removed 1 base at V and 3 bases at J, with 10 bases between. This CDR3 has 14 residues. CDR3 sequence: CASSQGQVGYEQYF. In DNA, the CDR3 is TGTGCCAGCAGCCAAGGACAGGTCGGCTACGAGCAGTACTTC.

The chain is built from TRBV7-9 and TRBJ2-1, with 11 bases matching TRBD2. In germline, CDR1 is SEHNR, CDR2 FQNEAQ (reference sequence). This CDR3 has 16 residues. The trim removed 5 bases at V and 4 bases at J, leaving 7 bases unmatched. Here the CDR3 reads CASSPLAGGYYNEQFF. The CDR3 DNA reads TGTGCCAGCAGCCCGCTAGCGGGGGGATATTACAATGAGCAGTTCTTC. The variable domain in full, completed from reference TRBV7-9 and TRBJ2-1, reads DTGVSQNPRHKITKRGQNVTFRCDPISEHNRLYWYRQTLGQGPEFLTYFQNEAQLEKSRLLSDRFSAERPKGSFSTLEIQRTEQGDSAMYLCASSPLAGGYYNEQFFGPGTRLTVL.